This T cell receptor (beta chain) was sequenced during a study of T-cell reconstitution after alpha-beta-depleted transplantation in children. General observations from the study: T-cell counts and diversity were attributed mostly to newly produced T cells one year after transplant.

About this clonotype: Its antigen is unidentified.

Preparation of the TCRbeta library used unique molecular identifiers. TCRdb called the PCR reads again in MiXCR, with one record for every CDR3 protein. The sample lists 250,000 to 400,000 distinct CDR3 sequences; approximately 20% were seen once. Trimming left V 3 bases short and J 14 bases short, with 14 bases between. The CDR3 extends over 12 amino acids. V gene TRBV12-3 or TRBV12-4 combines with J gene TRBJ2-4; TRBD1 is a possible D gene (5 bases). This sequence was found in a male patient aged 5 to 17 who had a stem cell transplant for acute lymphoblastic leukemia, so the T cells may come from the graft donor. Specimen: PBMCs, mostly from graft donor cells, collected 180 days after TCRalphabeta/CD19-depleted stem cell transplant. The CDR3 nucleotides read TGTGCCAGCAGTTTTGGTCGGACAATCGAGTACTTC. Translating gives CASSFGRTIEYF.